These 2 T cell receptor beta chains originate from one sample sequenced in a study of identical twins. MiXCR, run by TCRdb on the 5' RACE reads, gives a single entry per CDR3 protein. Of about 660,000 distinct CDR3 sequences in the sample, around 8.3% were seen once. These same records also appear under a second study, on yellow fever vaccine responses in identical twins.

Specimen: PBMCs. Receptor source: a woman under 30 in good health.

This clonotype was seen only a few times. V usage is TRBV11-2 and J usage is TRBJ2-1; possibly TRBD2 for D (6 bases). The CDR3 totals 13 residues. CDR1 and CDR2 (germline): SGHAT, FQNNGV. V lost 1 base and J 10 bases, leaving 11 bases between the germline ends. The CDR3 nucleotides read TGTGCCAGCAGCTTAGGGAGGGCCCTGGAGCAGTTCTTC. Residues: CASSLGRALEQFF. The entire variable domain, with the rest obtained from reference TRBV11-2 and TRBJ2-1, is as follows: EAGVAQSPRYKIIEKRQSVAFWCNPISGHATLYWYQQILGQGPKLLIQFQNNGVVDDSQLPKDRFSAERLKGVDSTLKIQPAKLEDSAVYLCASSLGRALEQFFGPGTRLTVL.

This chain joins TRBV2 and TRBJ1-1; no definite D call. The CDR3 covers 11 residues. V was clipped by 7 bases and J by 3 bases, with 6 bases between them. Per germline, CDR1 SNHLY and CDR2 FYNNEI. The CDR3 sequence: CASTVYTEAFF. The CDR3 coding sequence is TGTGCCAGCACCGTATACACTGAAGCTTTCTTT.